This T cell receptor (beta chain) was found in a study of blood T cell repertoires in COVID-19. Across the whole study: In each case, the material was cDNA or gDNA derived from T cells, B-cell-depleted T cells, or PBMCs.

Sequencing was performed with immunoSEQ multiplex PCR; in TCRdb, only in-frame clones are kept and a portion is missing. The sample has about 310,000 clones, around 90% seen once; the top ten hold 4.5% to 5.5%. The study drew participants aged about 18 to 90 years from 20 to 30 US areas. The study assigned cohorts using participant-reported clinical history. CDR1 and CDR2 (germline): MDHEN, SYDVKM. The CDR3 runs 15 residues. Trimming stripped 3 bases from V and 0 bases from J, with 9 bases between. This clone has a handful of counts. Material: PBMCs or T cells enriched from blood (not recorded which). The rearrangement links TRBV28 to TRBJ1-5; no firm D call. The sequence derives from a man in his sixties who had recovered from COVID-19. CDR3 in DNA: TGTGCCAGCAGTTTGTACAGAGATAGCAATCAGCCCCAGCATTTT. Its translation is CASSLYRDSNQPQHF.